One sample yielded the 30 T cell receptor beta chains listed below, sequenced in a study of blood T cell repertoires in COVID-19. Clones were sequenced by immunoSEQ multiplex PCR, and TCRdb holds only the in-frame ones, with some missing. This sample has a few hundred thousand clones, with 70% to 90% found just once. Sequencing was performed on PBMCs or T cells enriched from blood (not recorded which). The source is a man aged 35 to 55 in a cohort exposed to, infected with or recovered from COVID-19 (not recorded which).

This clone was counted only a few times. V gene TRBV6-6 combines with J gene TRBJ1-1, with 7 bases lining up with TRBD1. The CDR3 runs to 21 residues. J lost 0 bases, V lost 6 bases, and 25 bases had no gene match. The germline V gene encodes CDR1 MNHNY and CDR2 SVGAGI (reference sequence). The CDR3 loop is CASSGPPGTVMHAFLNTEAFF. CDR3 DNA sequence: TGTGCCAGCAGCGGTCCTCCCGGGACAGTTATGCACGCCTTTTTGAACACTGAAGCTTTCTTT.

The chain joins TRBV7-2 to TRBJ2-1; 9 positions agree with TRBD2. Losses at the gene ends were 5 bases for V and 2 bases for J; bases not matched to a gene: 4. Germline CDR1 is SGHTA and CDR2 is FQGNSA. This CDR3 contains 15 residues. CDR3 in DNA: TGTGCCAGCAGCCTTAGCGGGAGCCCCTACAATGAGCAGTTCTTC. Translating gives CASSLSGSPYNEQFF.

The V gene is TRBV6-5, the J gene TRBJ1-2, with 7 bases fitting TRBD1. Per germline, CDR1 MNHEY and CDR2 SVGAGI. The CDR3 is made up of 15 amino acids. The J segment lost 8 bases and the V segment lost 7 bases, leaving 16 bases of the junction unmatched. DNA for the CDR3: TGTGCCAGCACCGAACAGACAGGGACAAGGATCGGCTACACCTTC. Amino acids: CASTEQTGTRIGYTF.

The chain recombines TRBV6-1 with TRBJ1-1; D unclear. Trimming removed 1 base from V and 11 bases from J, with 14 bases in between. The germline V gene has CDR1 MNHNS and CDR2 SASEGT. The CDR3 is 13 amino acids. CDR3 DNA: TGTGCCAGCAGTGAAGGTGGACGGGCGGGCGCTTTCTTT. Amino acid sequence: CASSEGGRAGAFF.

The chain carries TRBV10-2 and TRBJ2-1; maybe TRBD2 (6 bases). CDR3 length: 15 amino acids. V lost 3 bases, J lost 6 bases, and 15 bases lay in between. CDR1 is WSHSY and CDR2 is SAAADI in the germline V gene. CDR3 sequence: CASSDLAGPLNEQFF. The CDR3 nucleotides read TGCGCCAGCAGTGATTTGGCGGGACCACTCAATGAGCAGTTCTTC.

A note on this clone: Additional DNA sequences in this sample encode the identical CDR3. The chain is built from TRBV5-1 and TRBJ2-5; possibly TRBD1 for D (5 bases). Trimming removed 0 bases from V and 4 bases from J, with 7 bases in between. CDR1 and CDR2 (germline): SGHRS, YFSETQ. The CDR3 sequence is 13 residues long. As DNA, the CDR3 is TGCGCCAGCAGCTTGGGTCAGGGAGAGACCCAGTACTTC. Its translation is CASSLGQGETQYF.

This CDR3 reads CAWSVVDRGYNEQFF. The DNA for the CDR3 is TGTGCCTGGAGTGTAGTGGACAGGGGGTACAATGAGCAGTTCTTC. The V and J genes are TRBV30 and TRBJ2-1, with TRBD1 matching over 10 bases. This CDR3 has 15 residues. Germline V CDR1 and CDR2: GTSNPN, SVGIG (reference sequence). Trimming took 0 bases from V and 4 from J; bases not matched to a gene: 3.

This chain uses TRBV5-1 with TRBJ2-1, with 12 bases matching TRBD2. The CDR3 extends over 15 amino acids. V lost 4 bases and J lost 7; bases outside the gene matches: 6. CDR1 and CDR2 (germline): SGHRS, YFSETQ. The CDR3: CASSVLGTSGNEQFF. CDR3 coding DNA: TGCGCCAGCAGCGTTCTCGGGACTAGCGGGAATGAGCAGTTCTTC.

This rearrangement joins TRBV28 to TRBJ1-3; maybe TRBD1 (5 bases). V was pared by 7 bases and J by 6 bases, with 19 bases between. This CDR3 comprises 15 residues. Per the germline V gene, CDR1 is MDHEN and CDR2 is SYDVKM. CDR3 nucleotides: TGTGCCAGCAACCCGGGGGGGTGGAGGGAAAACACCATATATTTT. This translates into CASNPGGWRENTIYF.

The rearrangement uses TRBV4-2 and TRBJ2-2, with D possibly TRBD2 on 6 matching bases. The CDR3 runs to 16 residues. V was clipped by 0 bases and J by 2 bases, with 10 bases between them. In germline, CDR1 is LGHNA, CDR2 YNFKEQ. The CDR3 spells CASSQDVAENTGELFF. Here the CDR3 DNA reads TGTGCCAGCAGCCAAGATGTAGCGGAAAACACCGGGGAGCTGTTTTTT.

The CDR3 coding sequence is TGTGCCAGCAGCACAGGGTTGACTGGAAACACCATATATTTT. Protein sequence: CASSTGLTGNTIYF. This sequence joins TRBV2 and TRBJ1-3; TRBD1 is a possible D gene (6 bases). The CDR3 runs 14 residues. V was shortened by 6 bases and J by 2 bases, with 11 bases between the two germline ends. The germline gives CDR1 SNHLY, CDR2 FYNNEI. Variable domain in full (rest from reference TRBV2 and TRBJ1-3): EPEVTQTPSHQVTQMGQEVILRCVPISNHLYFYWYRQILGQKVEFLVSFYNNEISEKSEIFDDQFSVERPDGSNFTLKIRSTKLEDSAMYFCASSTGLTGNTIYFGEGSWLTVV.

This sequence joins TRBV7-2 and TRBJ2-7; 7 bases match TRBD2. Per the germline V gene, CDR1 is SGHTA and CDR2 is FQGNSA. V gave up 0 bases and J gave up 3 bases; unmatched junction bases: 5. This CDR3 spans 15 amino acids. The CDR3 here is CASSLAGPGGYEQYF. The CDR3 bases are TGTGCCAGCAGCTTAGCCGGACCGGGAGGCTACGAGCAGTACTTC.

The J gene is TRBJ1-5, the V gene TRBV24-1, with a possible D match to TRBD1 (6 bases). Trimming removed 1 base from V and 1 base from J, with 16 bases in between. The CDR3 consists of 18 residues. CDR1 is KGHDR and CDR2 is SFDVKD in the germline V gene. The CDR3 coding sequence is TGTGCCACCAGTGATTTTGAACAGGGCGGACGAAGCAATCAGCCCCAGCATTTT. Translation: CATSDFEQGGRSNQPQHF.

V gene TRBV2 combines with J gene TRBJ1-2; 7 bases are shared with TRBD1. This CDR3 contains 14 residues. Germline V CDR1 and CDR2: SNHLY, FYNNEI. The ends lost 7 bases at V and 0 bases at J; junction bases unmatched: 5. This CDR3 reads CASKGTVSNYGYTF. The DNA for the CDR3 is TGTGCCAGCAAGGGGACAGTCTCTAACTATGGCTACACCTTC.

The V and J genes are TRBV14 and TRBJ2-5; 7 nucleotides align to TRBD1. The CDR3 consists of 16 residues. J was trimmed by 4 bases and V by 3 bases; bases with no gene match: 11. Germline CDR1 is SGHDN and CDR2 is FVKESK. CDR3 residues: CASSQVEGAWAETQYF. The CDR3 DNA reads TGTGCCAGCAGCCAGGTTGAGGGGGCTTGGGCAGAGACCCAGTACTTC.

CDR3 nucleotides: TGCGCCAGCAGCGCGCTAGCTACTGGGGCCAACGTCCTGACTTTC. Translated, it gives CASSALATGANVLTF. V gene TRBV5-1 combines with J gene TRBJ2-6; TRBD2 is a possible D gene (5 bases). V gave up 4 bases and J gave up 2 bases, with 10 bases separating them. The CDR3 is made up of 15 amino acids. CDR1 and CDR2 from the germline V gene are SGHRS and YFSETQ.

V usage is TRBV6-5 and J usage is TRBJ1-5; 8 bases are a match to TRBD1. The germline V gene encodes CDR1 MNHEY and CDR2 SVGAGI. The CDR3 runs to 13 residues. J gave up 5 bases and V 7 bases, and 4 bases lay outside the gene matches. The CDR3 nucleotides are TGTGCCAGCAAGGGACAGGACGATCAGCCCCAGCATTTT. It is translated as CASKGQDDQPQHF.

The chain recombines TRBV6-1 with TRBJ2-1; 11 bases map to TRBD2. Trimming at V came to 4 bases and at J to 8 bases, leaving 16 bases not matched to a gene. This CDR3 spans 18 amino acids. Germline V lookup: CDR1 MNHNS, CDR2 SASEGT. The CDR3 is CASSGSRGLADTIDEQFF. CDR3 sequence (DNA): TGTGCCAGCAGTGGCTCCCGGGGACTAGCGGACACAATTGATGAGCAGTTCTTC.

The V call is TRBV12-5, the J call TRBJ2-5; a weak D match, TRBD2 (6 bases). With 9 bases removed from V and 3 bases from J, the gap between germline ends came to 14 bases. This CDR3 comprises 13 residues. Germline assignment: CDR1 LGHNT and CDR2 FRNRAP. The CDR3 DNA is TGTGCTAGCGGAGGGGCCGATAAAGAGACCCAGTACTTC. Its translation is CASGGADKETQYF. Looking up the rest from reference TRBV12-5 and TRBJ2-5 gives the full variable domain: DARVTQTPRHKVTEMGQEVTMRCQPILGHNTVFWYRQTMMQGLELLAYFRNRAPLDDSGMPKDRFSAEMPDATLATLKIQPSEPRDSAVYFCASGGADKETQYFGPGTRLLVL.

The V gene is TRBV5-4, the J gene TRBJ1-2; no clear D gene. V gave up 0 bases and J gave up 2 bases, with 5 bases separating them. Germline V gene lookup returns CDR1 SGHNT and CDR2 YYREEE (reference sequence). This CDR3 is built from 13 residues. The CDR3 here is CASSLELNYGYTF. In nucleotides, the CDR3 is TGTGCCAGCAGCTTGGAGCTAAACTATGGCTACACCTTC.

The chain has TRBV5-4 and TRBJ1-4; D might be TRBD1 (6 bases). V was cut by 0 bases and J by 8 bases, with 14 bases left in between. The germline gives CDR1 SGHNT, CDR2 YYREEE (reference sequence). The CDR3 contains 15 residues. Here the CDR3 DNA reads TGTGCCAGCAGCTTGGAGGTCGGCAGGGGCGAAAAACTGTTTTTT. It codes for CASSLEVGRGEKLFF.

This chain uses TRBV28 with TRBJ1-6; unclear D gene. The germline V and J ends were trimmed by 3 bases and 2 bases, with 5 bases remaining between them. Germline V gives CDR1 MDHEN, CDR2 SYDVKM. The CDR3 length is 14 residues. The CDR3 DNA sequence: TGTGCCAGCAGTTTGCCTACCTATAATTCACCCCTCCACTTT. Amino acid sequence: CASSLPTYNSPLHF. Complete variable domain (other parts from reference TRBV28 and TRBJ1-6): DVKVTQSSRYLVKRTGEKVFLECVQDMDHENMFWYRQDPGLGLRLIYFSYDVKMKEKGDIPEGYSVSREKKERFSLILESASTNQTSMYLCASSLPTYNSPLHFGNGTRLTVT.

The V call is TRBV27, the J call TRBJ1-6; D is undetermined. This CDR3 contains 14 residues. Germline loops: CDR1 MNHEY, CDR2 SMNVEV (reference sequence). Trimming left V 7 bases short and J 7 bases short, with 14 bases between. CDR3 coding DNA: TGTGCCAGCAAACCGAGCGAGGGAAATTCACCCCTCCACTTT. It specifies CASKPSEGNSPLHF.

This sequence joins TRBV5-6 and TRBJ2-1; D might be TRBD1 (6 bases). Germline CDR1 reads SGHDT; CDR2 reads YYEEEE. V was clipped by 0 bases and J by 6 bases, with 7 bases between them. CDR3 length equals 13 residues. The CDR3 here is CASSLVGGNEQFF. For the CDR3, the DNA is TGTGCCAGCAGCTTGGTAGGGGGCAATGAGCAGTTCTTC. Full variable domain (rest looked up from reference TRBV5-6 and TRBJ2-1): DAGVTQSPTHLIKTRGQQVTLRCSPKSGHDTVSWYQQALGQGPQFIFQYYEEEERQRGNFPDRFSGHQFPNYSSELNVNALLLGDSALYLCASSLVGGNEQFFGPGTRLTVL.

This chain links TRBV5-8 with TRBJ2-1; the match to TRBD2 covers 10 bases. V dropped 2 bases and J dropped 6; count of bases not matched to a gene: 2. The germline gives CDR1 SGHTS, CDR2 YDEGEE. This CDR3 contains 14 residues. Written as DNA, the CDR3 is TGTGCCAGCAGCTTACTAGCGGGACGCAATGAGCAGTTCTTC. Its protein product is CASSLLAGRNEQFF.

The chain employs TRBV7-7 and TRBJ2-3, with TRBD1 matching 7 bases. Germline-derived CDR1 and CDR2 are SSHAT and FNYEAQ (reference sequence). The trim removed 1 base at V and 0 bases at J, leaving 1 base unmatched. This CDR3 is built from 15 residues. The CDR3 spells CASSLGDSSTDTQYF. The CDR3 DNA reads as TGTGCCAGCAGCTTAGGGGACAGTAGCACAGATACGCAGTATTTT. Drawing the rest from reference TRBV7-7 and TRBJ2-3, the complete variable domain is GAGVSQSPRYKVTKRGQDVTLRCDPISSHATLYWYQQALGQGPEFLTYFNYEAQPDKSGLPSDRFSAERPEGSISTLTIQRTEQRDSAMYRCASSLGDSSTDTQYFGPGTRLTVL.

The table lists this clone with a count of one. V and J are TRBV5-1 and TRBJ1-3; unclear D gene. V was clipped by 0 bases and J by 1 base, with 11 bases between them. The germline V gene encodes CDR1 SGHRS and CDR2 YFSETQ. CDR3 length: 16 amino acids. This CDR3 reads CASSLGQASSGNTIYF. CDR3 nucleotides: TGCGCCAGCAGCTTGGGCCAAGCCTCATCTGGAAACACCATATATTTT.

The chain combines TRBV28 with TRBJ2-7; 7 bases match TRBD1. The CDR3 totals 14 residues. V lost 7 bases and J lost 2; bases outside the gene matches: 8. CDR1 and CDR2 (germline): MDHEN, SYDVKM. The CDR3 here is CASKGAGPAYEQYF. The CDR3 nucleotides are TGTGCCAGCAAGGGGGCAGGGCCGGCCTACGAGCAGTACTTC.

The rearrangement uses TRBV19 and TRBJ1-6; a weak D match, TRBD1 (6 bases). This CDR3 has 13 amino acids. Trimming left V 5 bases short and J 7 bases short, with 9 bases between. Germline V gene lookup returns CDR1 LNHDA and CDR2 SQIVND (reference sequence). CDR3 sequence reads: CASSQGWNSPLHF. The CDR3, as DNA: TGTGCCAGTAGTCAGGGGTGGAATTCACCCCTCCACTTT.

V gene TRBV12-5 combines with J gene TRBJ2-1; the match to TRBD1 covers 7 bases. Germline CDR1 reads LGHNT; CDR2 reads FRNRAP. The V gene end was trimmed by 2 bases and the J gene end by 6 bases; junction bases not matched to a gene: 25. This CDR3 comprises 21 residues. CDR3 loop: CASGLQTGTEIPPTVRNEQFF. The CDR3 coding sequence is TGTGCTAGTGGTTTGCAGACCGGGACAGAGATACCCCCCACCGTACGCAATGAGCAGTTCTTC.